This entry lists 19 T cell receptor beta chains sequenced from one sample in a study of blood T cell repertoires in COVID-19. This table comes from immunoSEQ multiplex PCR, and its TCRdb copy is limited to in-frame clones, with some not included. Counted here are fewer than 250,000 clones, roughly 90% occurring once; the ten biggest clones make up more than 1.5%. Sequenced: peripheral blood. All receptors derive from a man aged 65 to 85 with acute or convalescent COVID-19.

V and J are TRBV2 and TRBJ2-1, with TRBD1 identical over 9 bases. Germline lookup yields CDR1 SNHLY and CDR2 FYNNEI. The CDR3 loop spans 13 amino acids. J was trimmed by 10 bases and V by 7 bases; bases with no gene match: 8. CDR3 amino acids: CASTRTGDGEQFF. CDR3 sequence (DNA): TGTGCCAGCACCAGGACAGGGGACGGGGAGCAGTTCTTC.

The rearrangement joins TRBV6-5 to TRBJ2-7, with 8 bases identical to TRBD1. Germline assignment: CDR1 MNHEY and CDR2 SVGAGI. Losses at the gene ends were 6 bases for V and 6 bases for J; bases not matched to a gene: 13. The CDR3 spans 15 residues. The CDR3 bases are TGTGCCAGCAGCTCATCGACAGGGGTTCCTGTCGAGCAGTACTTC. Its protein is CASSSSTGVPVEQYF.

The chain employs TRBV6-6 and TRBJ2-5, with D hard to call. From germline, CDR1 is MNHNY and CDR2 SVGAGI (reference sequence). V lost 6 bases to trimming and J lost 5 bases, with 7 bases between them. The CDR3 has 11 amino acids. This CDR3 reads CASRGLETQYF. The DNA of the CDR3 is TGTGCCAGCAGGGGCCTGGAGACCCAGTACTTC.

The rearrangement joins TRBV5-4 to TRBJ2-1; D remains ambiguous. The ends were cut back, 6 bases at V and 5 bases at J, with 15 bases in the middle. Germline assignment: CDR1 SGHNT and CDR2 YYREEE (reference sequence). The CDR3 has 14 amino acids. The CDR3 protein is CASNKLYEDNEQFF. Written as DNA, the CDR3 is TGTGCCAGCAACAAATTATACGAAGACAATGAGCAGTTCTTC. Looking up the rest from reference TRBV5-4 and TRBJ2-1 gives the full variable domain: ETGVTQSPTHLIKTRGQQVTLRCSSQSGHNTVSWYQQALGQGPQFIFQYYREEENGRGNFPPRFSGLQFPNYSSELNVNALELDDSALYLCASNKLYEDNEQFFGPGTRLTVL.

This chain joins TRBV3-1 (or the pseudogene TRBV3-2) and TRBJ2-5, with a tentative D call TRBD2 (6 bases). CDR1 is LGHDT, CDR2 YNNKEL, per germline (reference sequence). There are 19 residues in the CDR3. Trimming removed 1 base at V and 7 bases at J, with 28 bases between. CDR3 sequence: CASSQGGVQQAILGATQYF. The CDR3, as DNA: TGTGCCAGCAGCCAAGGGGGGGTACAACAGGCGATACTAGGAGCGACCCAGTACTTC.

The chain has TRBV9 and TRBJ2-2; TRBD2 might be the D (6 bases). The CDR3 spans 13 residues. The germline V and J ends were trimmed by 10 bases and 5 bases, with 15 bases remaining between them. Germline CDR1 is SGDLS and CDR2 is YYNGEE. The CDR3 loop reads CASRPGGTGELFF. CDR3 nucleotide sequence: TGTGCCTCTAGACCCGGGGGTACCGGGGAGCTGTTTTTT. Combining the CDR3 with reference TRBV9 and TRBJ2-2 gives the whole variable domain DSGVTQTPKHLITATGQRVTLRCSPRSGDLSVYWYQQSLDQGLQFLIQYYNGEERAKGNILERFSAQQFPDLHSELNLSSLELGDSALYFCASRPGGTGELFFGEGSRLTVL.

The sample holds one count of this clone. The rearrangement joins TRBV28 to TRBJ1-1; 10 nucleotides align to TRBD1. CDR1 and CDR2 from the germline V gene are MDHEN and SYDVKM. The CDR3 is made up of 15 amino acids. With V trimmed by 8 bases and J by 2 bases, 8 bases remained unmatched. The chain's CDR3 is CASPPTGGLNTEAFF. CDR3 nucleotides: TGTGCCAGCCCGCCGACAGGGGGCCTTAACACTGAAGCTTTCTTT. The complete variable domain, with remaining parts taken from reference TRBV28 and TRBJ1-1, reads DVKVTQSSRYLVKRTGEKVFLECVQDMDHENMFWYRQDPGLGLRLIYFSYDVKMKEKGDIPEGYSVSREKKERFSLILESASTNQTSMYLCASPPTGGLNTEAFFGQGTRLTVV.

The chain joins TRBV4-3 to TRBJ1-2; D may be TRBD1 (5 bases). Germline CDR1 reads LGHNA; CDR2 reads YSLEER. Between the trimmed V and J ends, which lost 0 bases and 7 bases, there was a span of 21 bases. There are 17 residues in the CDR3. The CDR3 sequence: CASSQDSGWAGTTGYTF. As DNA, the CDR3 is TGCGCCAGCAGCCAAGATAGCGGGTGGGCCGGGACCACTGGCTACACCTTC.

The V gene is TRBV4-2, the J gene TRBJ2-2, with D perhaps TRBD1 (6 bases). The germline V and J ends were trimmed by 3 bases and 6 bases, with 11 bases remaining between them. The germline V gene encodes CDR1 LGHNA and CDR2 YNFKEQ. This CDR3 contains 14 residues. CDR3 loop: CASSQSPGAGELFF. DNA for the CDR3: TGTGCCAGCAGCCAGAGCCCAGGGGCCGGGGAGCTGTTTTTT.

This clone came up once. The CDR3, as DNA: TGTGCCAGTAGTATAGCAACCGGGACAGCCTACTACGAGCAGTACTTC. This sequence encodes CASSIATGTAYYEQYF. The gene calls are TRBV19 and TRBJ2-7; 7 nucleotides line up with TRBD1. The CDR3 is 16 residues long. V lost 1 base and J lost 3; bases outside the gene matches: 9. Germline loops: CDR1 LNHDA, CDR2 SQIVND (reference sequence).

The rearrangement joins TRBV19 to TRBJ2-1; 12 bases are a match to TRBD1. CDR3 size: 14 residues. J gave up 7 bases and V 11 bases, and 9 bases lay outside the gene matches. Germline assignment: CDR1 LNHDA and CDR2 SQIVND (reference sequence). This CDR3 is CASEGGQGANEQFF. The CDR3 nucleotides are TGTGCCTCCGAAGGGGGACAGGGGGCTAATGAGCAGTTCTTC.

The chain couples TRBV10-3 to TRBJ1-5; 9 nucleotides agree with TRBD1. The ends lost 4 bases at V and 4 bases at J; junction bases unmatched: 5. The CDR3 loop spans 15 amino acids. Germline CDR1 is ENHRY and CDR2 is SYGVKD. CDR3 region: CAISAHGQGNQPQHF. The CDR3 nucleotides are TGTGCCATCAGTGCGCACGGACAGGGGAATCAGCCCCAGCATTTT.

V is TRBV30 and J is TRBJ2-7; 8 bases are shared with TRBD1. Germline-derived CDR1 and CDR2 are GTSNPN and SVGIG (reference sequence). There are 12 residues in the CDR3. J gave up 5 bases and V 3 bases, and 3 bases lay outside the gene matches. The CDR3 DNA sequence: TGTGCCTGGAGCACAGGGGGTGACGAGCAGTACTTC. Its protein product is CAWSTGGDEQYF.

In DNA, the CDR3 is TGTGCCAGCTGTATAGCGGGAGGGTTGAATGAGCAGTTCTTC. It translates to CASCIAGGLNEQFF. The chain links TRBV28 to TRBJ2-1, with 11 positions matching TRBD2. This CDR3 contains 14 residues. The J segment lost 7 bases and the V segment lost 8 bases, leaving 7 bases of the junction unmatched. Germline V gene data show CDR1 as MDHEN and CDR2 as SYDVKM.

The chain uses TRBV27 and TRBJ1-5; D is ambiguous. In germline, CDR1 is MNHEY, CDR2 SMNVEV (reference sequence). CDR3 length equals 13 residues. V lost 0 bases and J 3 bases, leaving 3 bases between the germline ends. The CDR3: CASSLSNNQPQHF. The CDR3 coding sequence is TGTGCCAGCAGTTTATCCAACAATCAGCCCCAGCATTTT.

This clone was seen just once. The genes are TRBV29-1 and TRBJ2-5; TRBD2 might be the D (5 bases). Germline loops: CDR1 SQVTM, CDR2 ANQGSEA. The CDR3 length is 13 residues. Trimming pared 7 bases from V and 2 bases from J, leaving 14 bases between. The chain's CDR3 is CSADLGGQETQYF. The CDR3 DNA sequence: TGCAGCGCGGACCTCGGCGGGCAAGAGACCCAGTACTTC.

This rearrangement joins TRBV7-9 to TRBJ2-3, with 7 bases aligning to TRBD1. Germline V lookup: CDR1 SEHNR, CDR2 FQNEAQ (reference sequence). J was trimmed by 4 bases and V by 5 bases; bases with no gene match: 9. CDR3 length equals 15 residues. The CDR3 DNA follows: TGTGCCAGCAGCCTAGTCCAGACAGGGTCAGATACGCAGTATTTT. It yields the protein CASSLVQTGSDTQYF.

This chain uses TRBV9 with TRBJ2-7, with a weak D call TRBD2 (5 bases). Per the germline V gene, CDR1 is SGDLS and CDR2 is YYNGEE. V was clipped by 0 bases and J by 7 bases, with 14 bases between them. The CDR3 has 14 residues. CDR3 in DNA: TGTGCCAGCAGCGTAGTTGGTAGCGCCGGAGAGCAGTACTTC. Protein product: CASSVVGSAGEQYF. The full variable domain, completed using reference TRBV9 and TRBJ2-7, is DSGVTQTPKHLITATGQRVTLRCSPRSGDLSVYWYQQSLDQGLQFLIQYYNGEERAKGNILERFSAQQFPDLHSELNLSSLELGDSALYFCASSVVGSAGEQYFGPGTRLTVT.

The chain links TRBV7-8 to TRBJ1-6, with TRBD1 matching 8 bases. CDR3 length equals 16 residues. Looked up from germline, CDR1 is SGHVS and CDR2 is FQNEAQ. V lost 5 bases and J lost 7; bases outside the gene matches: 10. The CDR3 DNA reads as TGTGCCAGCAGCGCAACGGGACAGGCGGGGAATTCACCCCTCCACTTT. Protein product: CASSATGQAGNSPLHF.